This passage covers 22 T cell receptor beta chains from one sample sequenced in a study of regulatory T cells in long-lasting Graves disease. Construction of the TCR beta libraries employed iRepertoire HTBI primers in conjunction with Arm-PCR of CDR3 regions. Via MiXCR, TCRdb re-called the multiplex PCR reads, giving one row per CDR3 protein. Of roughly 220,000 distinct CDR3 sequences listed, 15% to 20% are singletons. Time point described: newly diagnosed GD, antithyroid drugs for less than 3 months. The TCR library was prepared using RNA isolated from PBMCs. Material: peripheral blood mononuclear cells (PBMCs), obtained at new diagnosis, from a patient treated with antithyroid drugs. The receptors derive from a female donor with Graves disease.

This clonotype has a count of ten or more. The chain links TRBV5-1 to TRBJ2-7; 9 nucleotides match TRBD1. This CDR3 is built from 12 residues. The V gene end was trimmed by 7 bases and the J gene end by 2 bases; junction bases not matched to a gene: 1. CDR1 is SGHRS, CDR2 YFSETQ, per germline. The chain's CDR3 is CASGDRAYEQYF. CDR3 nucleotide sequence: TGCGCCAGCGGGGACAGGGCCTACGAGCAGTACTTC. The full variable domain, its missing parts supplied by reference TRBV5-1 and TRBJ2-7, is KAGVTQTPRYLIKTRGQQVTLSCSPISGHRSVSWYQQTPGQGLQFLFEYFSETQRNKGNFPGRFSGRQFSNSRSEMNVSTLELGDSALYLCASGDRAYEQYFGPGTRLTVT.

This clonotype has at least ten counts. The rearrangement joins TRBV7-9 to TRBJ1-4; no clear D gene. In germline, CDR1 is SEHNR, CDR2 FQNEAQ (reference sequence). Trimming stripped 0 bases from V and 7 bases from J, with 12 bases between. This CDR3 is built from 15 residues. CDR3 nucleotides: TGTGCCAGCAGCTTAGCCCCCCAGTGGCTTGAAAAACTGTTTTTT. Protein sequence: CASSLAPQWLEKLFF. The full variable domain, its missing parts supplied by reference TRBV7-9 and TRBJ1-4, is DTGVSQNPRHKITKRGQNVTFRCDPISEHNRLYWYRQTLGQGPEFLTYFQNEAQLEKSRLLSDRFSAERPKGSFSTLEIQRTEQGDSAMYLCASSLAPQWLEKLFFGSGTQLSVL.

This clonotype turned up a few times. The chain recombines TRBV6-4 with TRBJ1-5; 8 bases fit TRBD1. CDR1 and CDR2 (germline): MRHNA, SNTAGT. The V segment lost 4 bases and the J segment 7 bases; nucleotides outside the gene matches: 6. The CDR3 spans 14 residues. The CDR3 nucleotides are TGTGCCAGCAGTGGGGGACAGGTTTACCAGCCCCAGCATTTT. Amino acid sequence: CASSGGQVYQPQHF.

The table lists this clonotype with many counts. DNA for the CDR3: TGTGCCAGTATCGGCTGGGATCAGAACACTGAAGCTTTCTTT. The encoded protein is CASIGWDQNTEAFF. The chain recombines TRBV19 with TRBJ1-1; D not resolved. The germline V and J ends were trimmed by 7 bases and 1 base, with 13 bases remaining between them. The CDR3 spans 14 residues. In germline, CDR1 is LNHDA, CDR2 SQIVND (reference sequence). The variable domain in full, completed from reference TRBV19 and TRBJ1-1, reads DGGITQSPKYLFRKEGQNVTLSCEQNLNHDAMYWYRQDPGQGLRLIYYSQIVNDFQKGDIAEGYSVSREKKESFPLTVTSAQKNPTAFYLCASIGWDQNTEAFFGQGTRLTVV.

This clonotype was picked up many times. The rearrangement uses TRBV12-5 and TRBJ2-3, with 9 positions matching TRBD2. Germline CDR1 LGHNT, CDR2 FRNRAP. The CDR3 spans 15 residues. Germline trimming cut 6 bases from V and 2 bases from J; bases unmatched to any gene: 6. In DNA form, the CDR3 reads TGTGCTAGTGGAACGCTAGCGGGAACCACAGATACGCAGTATTTT. Residues: CASGTLAGTTDTQYF.

The chain carries TRBV11-1 and TRBJ2-1; D is possibly TRBD2 (5 bases). Germline-derived CDR1 and CDR2 are SGHAT and FQDESV (reference sequence). CDR3 length equals 15 residues. The V and J ends lost 1 base and 0 bases respectively, with 7 bases between them. CDR3 bases: TGTGCCAGCAGCTTAGGAGCGGACTCCTACAATGAGCAGTTCTTC. Its translation: CASSLGADSYNEQFF.

This clonotype was observed a single time. This rearrangement joins TRBV9 to TRBJ2-7; TRBD2 matches 11 bases. CDR1 and CDR2 from the germline V gene are SGDLS and YYNGEE. After removal of 0 bases from V and 7 bases from J, the junction contained 6 bases not matched to a gene. The CDR3 has 15 amino acids. In DNA form, the CDR3 reads TGTGCCAGCAGCGTAGAGGGGACTAGCGGCCAGGAGCAGTACTTC. Encoded protein: CASSVEGTSGQEQYF.

As concerns this clonotype: A single base is all that separates this from a far larger clone, so a read error is likely. The rearrangement links TRBV11-1 to TRBJ2-5, with 8 bases aligning to TRBD1. The DNA end favors TRBJ2-7, so the J call may be wrong. Germline CDR1 SGHAT, CDR2 FQDESV (reference sequence). The CDR3 has 13 residues. CDR3 coding DNA: TGTGACAGCAGCTTCAGGGGGCGCGACGAGCAGTACTTC. Protein sequence: CDSSFRGRDEQYF.

The table lists this clonotype with many counts. Here the CDR3 reads CASSEGRWDRVPYEQYF. DNA for the CDR3: TGTGCCAGCAGTGAAGGGCGGTGGGACAGGGTCCCCTACGAGCAGTACTTC. The chain is built from TRBV25-1 and TRBJ2-7; 9 positions agree with TRBD1. This CDR3 region has 17 residues. CDR1 MGHDK and CDR2 SYGVNS come from the germline V gene. V lost 2 bases, J lost 2 bases, and 10 bases stayed unmatched.

Regarding this clonotype: Just one base apart from a much larger clone, this may be a read error. The V gene is TRBV14, the J gene TRBJ2-7, with D uncertain. Deletions cut 4 bases from V and 3 bases from J, with 13 bases between. The CDR3 runs 14 residues. Germline V gene data show CDR1 as SGHDN and CDR2 as FVKESK. This chain's CDR3 is CASSLGWGHYEQYF. CDR3 bases: TGTGCCAGCAGCCTGGGTTGGGGTCACTACGAGCAGTACTTC.

This clonotype has just a few counts. The V and J genes are TRBV6-2 or TRBV6-3 and TRBJ1-1; weak D call: TRBD1 (5 bases). Per germline, CDR1 MNHEY and CDR2 SVGEGT. V lost 10 bases and J lost 3, with 18 bases in between. CDR3 length: 14 residues. CDR3 residues: CAIRPSGLYTEAFF. CDR3 coding DNA: TGTGCCATCCGCCCCTCGGGGCTGTACACTGAAGCTTTCTTT.

V is TRBV6-5 and J is TRBJ1-2; the D is unclear. Germline V gene sequence: CDR1 MNHEY, CDR2 SVGAGI. Trimming cost V 0 bases and J 5 bases, with 16 bases left between them. The CDR3 length is 16 residues. The CDR3 spells CASSYSKVTDEYGYTF. The CDR3 bases are TGTGCCAGCAGTTACTCGAAGGTAACAGACGAATATGGCTACACCTTC.

This clonotype was seen at least ten times. This chain links TRBV30 with TRBJ1-2, with 8 bases aligning to TRBD1. V shed 8 bases and J 1 base; nucleotides not matched to a gene: 6. The CDR3 spans 13 residues. Looked up from germline, CDR1 is GTSNPN and CDR2 is SVGIG (reference sequence). The CDR3 region is CAGRGPVNYGYTF. In nucleotides, the CDR3 is TGTGCCGGCAGGGGGCCAGTTAACTATGGCTACACCTTC.

This clonotype was observed at least ten times. The chain combines TRBV18 with TRBJ1-3, with D uncertain. Germline CDR1 is KGHSH and CDR2 is LQKENI. The germline V and J ends were trimmed by 1 base and 0 bases, with 13 bases remaining between them. The CDR3 runs to 17 residues. The CDR3 protein is CASSPLTQAHSGNTIYF. CDR3 nucleotides: TGTGCCAGCTCACCACTTACCCAGGCGCACTCTGGAAACACCATATATTTT. Drawing the rest from reference TRBV18 and TRBJ1-3, the complete variable domain is NAGVMQNPRHLVRRRGQEARLRCSPMKGHSHVYWYRQLPEEGLKFMVYLQKENIIDESGMPKERFSAEFPKEGPSILRIQQVVRGDSAAYFCASSPLTQAHSGNTIYFGEGSWLTVV.

This clonotype was seen ten or more times. The chain couples TRBV6-1 to TRBJ2-7; 10 bases align to TRBD1. CDR1 MNHNS and CDR2 SASEGT come from the germline V gene. CDR3 length: 13 residues. The V gene end was trimmed by 10 bases and the J gene end by 3 bases; junction bases not matched to a gene: 6. The CDR3 sequence is CATLGQGNYEQYF. CDR3 DNA: TGTGCCACCTTGGGACAGGGGAACTACGAGCAGTACTTC.

This clonotype occurred a few times. The chain combines TRBV15 with TRBJ2-7; possible D gene TRBD1, 5 bases. Trimming took 4 bases from V and 6 from J, leaving 19 bases between them. CDR3 length: 15 residues. The germline CDR1 and CDR2 sequences are LNHNV and YYDKDF (reference sequence). The DNA for the CDR3 is TGTGCCACCAGCACTGTAAGGGGTTATCTCCGCGAGCAGTACTTC. Amino acids: CATSTVRGYLREQYF.

There are many counts of this clonotype. This chain uses TRBV28 with TRBJ1-4; D call uncertain. Deletions cut 4 bases from V and 8 bases from J, with 11 bases between. The CDR3 totals 13 residues. Germline V gene lookup returns CDR1 MDHEN and CDR2 SYDVKM. The CDR3 region is CASSSRIGEKLFF. CDR3 in DNA: TGTGCCAGCAGTTCTCGTATAGGGGAAAAACTGTTTTTT.

The table lists this clonotype with many counts. The rearrangement joins TRBV19 to TRBJ2-2; D remains unclear. CDR3 length equals 16 residues. V gave up 5 bases and J gave up 0 bases, with 13 bases separating them. Germline loops: CDR1 LNHDA, CDR2 SQIVND (reference sequence). The CDR3 spells CASSPSGAANTGELFF. The DNA for the CDR3 is TGTGCCAGTAGTCCGAGTGGCGCCGCGAACACCGGGGAGCTGTTTTTT.

This clonotype was counted between two and nine times. This chain joins TRBV27 and TRBJ2-1, with D perhaps matching TRBD2 (6 bases). Germline values: CDR1 MNHEY, CDR2 SMNVEV (reference sequence). The CDR3 totals 16 residues. Trimming took 7 bases from V and 0 from J, leaving 16 bases between them. CDR3 sequence reads: CASKDRTGVSYNEQFF. In DNA form, the CDR3 reads TGTGCCAGCAAGGATCGGACGGGAGTCTCCTACAATGAGCAGTTCTTC.

This clonotype was picked up many times. V gene TRBV19 combines with J gene TRBJ1-2; 9 bases match TRBD1. The CDR3 contains 14 residues. The junction had 11 bases not matched to a gene; V was cut back by 8 bases and J by 7 bases. CDR1 LNHDA and CDR2 SQIVND come from the germline V gene (reference sequence). This chain's CDR3 is CASRAGTGSSGYTF. The CDR3 nucleotides are TGTGCCAGTCGTGCCGGGACAGGGAGTTCTGGCTACACCTTC.

Many counts were recorded for this clonotype. This chain links TRBV7-9 with TRBJ2-7; 8 positions match TRBD1. This CDR3 contains 12 residues. Germline V gene sequence: CDR1 SEHNR, CDR2 FQNEAQ (reference sequence). V was clipped by 5 bases and J by 7 bases; unmatched bases: 4. The chain's CDR3 is CASSQTGEEQYF. Here the CDR3 DNA reads TGTGCCAGCAGCCAGACAGGGGAAGAGCAGTACTTC.

At least ten counts were recorded for this clonotype. The V call is TRBV2, the J call TRBJ2-5, with 13 bases that match TRBD2. Germline assignment: CDR1 SNHLY and CDR2 FYNNEI. This CDR3 is 17 amino acids long. V was clipped by 5 bases and J by 1 base; unmatched bases: 7. CDR3 residues: CASSFGLAGALQETQYF. CDR3 bases: TGTGCCAGCAGTTTCGGACTAGCGGGAGCTCTCCAAGAGACCCAGTACTTC. Variable domain in full (rest from reference TRBV2 and TRBJ2-5): EPEVTQTPSHQVTQMGQEVILRCVPISNHLYFYWYRQILGQKVEFLVSFYNNEISEKSEIFDDQFSVERPDGSNFTLKIRSTKLEDSAMYFCASSFGLAGALQETQYFGPGTRLLVL.